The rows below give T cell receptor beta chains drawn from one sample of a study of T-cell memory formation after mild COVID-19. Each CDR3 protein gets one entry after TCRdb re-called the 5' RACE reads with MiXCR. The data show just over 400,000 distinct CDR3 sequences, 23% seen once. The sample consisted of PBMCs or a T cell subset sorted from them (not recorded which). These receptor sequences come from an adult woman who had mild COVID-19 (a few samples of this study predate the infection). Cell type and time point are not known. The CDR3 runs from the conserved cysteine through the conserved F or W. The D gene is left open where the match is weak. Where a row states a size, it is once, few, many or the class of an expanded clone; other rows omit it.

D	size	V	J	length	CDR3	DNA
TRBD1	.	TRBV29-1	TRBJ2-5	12	CSVTGVEETQYF	TGCAGCGTAACAGGGGTCGAGGAGACCCAGTACTTC
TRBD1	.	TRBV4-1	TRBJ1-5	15	CASSQGDRGLQPQHF	TGCGCCAGCAGCCAGGGGGACAGGGGCTTGCAGCCCCAGCATTTT
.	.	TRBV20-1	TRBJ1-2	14	CSARDQWGLYGYTF	TGCAGTGCTAGAGATCAGTGGGGGCTCTATGGCTACACCTTC
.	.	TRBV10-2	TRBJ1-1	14	CASSDTGPNTEAFF	TGCGCCAGCAGTGACACAGGGCCGAACACTGAAGCTTTCTTT
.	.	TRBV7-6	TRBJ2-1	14	CASSSGQGLSEQFF	TGTGCCAGCAGCTCCGGGCAGGGGCTAAGTGAGCAGTTCTTC
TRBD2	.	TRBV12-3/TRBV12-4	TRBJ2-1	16	CASNTGTSGGMNEQFF	TGTGCCAGCAATACCGGGACTAGCGGGGGTATGAATGAGCAGTTCTTC
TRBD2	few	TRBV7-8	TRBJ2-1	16	CASSLGLAGVGNEQFF	TGTGCCAGCAGCTTAGGGCTAGCGGGAGTGGGCAATGAGCAGTTCTTC
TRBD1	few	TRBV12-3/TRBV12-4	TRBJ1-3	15	CASSAGTGAGNTIYF	TGTGCCAGCAGTGCCGGGACAGGGGCTGGAAACACCATATATTTT
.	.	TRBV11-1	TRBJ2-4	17	CASSLVPPIRDKNIQYF	TGTGCCAGCAGCTTAGTGCCCCCGATAAGAGACAAAAACATTCAGTACTTC
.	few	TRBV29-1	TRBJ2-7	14	CSVLGGPYAYEQYF	TGCAGCGTTTTAGGAGGCCCTTACGCCTACGAGCAGTACTTC
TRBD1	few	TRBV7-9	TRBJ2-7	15	CASSPPGQAPYEQYF	TGTGCCAGCAGCCCGCCGGGACAGGCGCCCTACGAGCAGTACTTC
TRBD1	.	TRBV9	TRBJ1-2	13	CASSVGTGDGYTF	TGTGCCAGCAGCGTTGGAACAGGGGATGGCTACACCTTC
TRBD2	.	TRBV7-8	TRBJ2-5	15	CASSPGLGGVGTQYF	TGTGCCAGCAGCCCGGGACTAGGGGGGGTAGGGACCCAGTACTTC
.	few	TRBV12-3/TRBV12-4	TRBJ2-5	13	CASSPQVRETQYF	TGTGCCAGCAGCCCACAAGTTAGGGAGACCCAGTACTTC
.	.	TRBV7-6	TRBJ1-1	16	CASSRGGGIQNTEAFF	TGTGCCAGCAGTCGAGGCGGGGGGATACAGAACACTGAAGCTTTCTTT
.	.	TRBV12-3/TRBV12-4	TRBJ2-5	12	CASRITGYLQYF	TGTGCCAGCAGGATTACTGGATATCTCCAGTACTTC
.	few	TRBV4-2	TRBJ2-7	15	CASSQDRSGKHEQYF	TGTGCCAGCAGCCAAGATCGGTCAGGGAAACACGAGCAGTACTTC
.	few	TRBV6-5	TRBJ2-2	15	CASRPDRRNTGELFF	TGTGCCAGCAGACCTGACAGGAGAAACACCGGGGAGCTGTTTTTT
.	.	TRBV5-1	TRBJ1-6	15	CASSLDSLYNSPLHF	TGCGCCAGCAGCTTGGACAGCCTCTATAATTCACCCCTCCACTTT
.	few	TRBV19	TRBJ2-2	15	CASRVAGSGTGELFF	TGTGCCAGTAGGGTGGCAGGGAGTGGCACCGGGGAGCTGTTTTTT
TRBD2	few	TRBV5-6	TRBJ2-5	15	CASSGSSGIQETQYF	TGTGCCAGCAGCGGTTCTAGCGGTATTCAAGAGACCCAGTACTTC
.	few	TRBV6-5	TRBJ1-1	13	CASSTASNTEAFF	TGTGCCAGCAGTACGGCGTCAAACACTGAAGCTTTCTTT
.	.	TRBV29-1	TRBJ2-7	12	CSGGQSRYEQYF	TGCAGCGGTGGACAGTCCCGGTACGAGCAGTACTTC
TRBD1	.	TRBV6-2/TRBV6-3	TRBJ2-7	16	CASSGPGQGTSYEQYF	TGTGCCAGCAGCGGACCGGGACAGGGGACCTCCTACGAGCAGTACTTC
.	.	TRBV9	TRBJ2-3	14	CASSARPVTDTQYF	TGTGCCAGCAGCGCCCGACCCGTCACAGATACGCAGTATTTT
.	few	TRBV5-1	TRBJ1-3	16	CASSLDWGTSGNTIYF	TGCGCCAGCAGCTTGGATTGGGGTACCTCTGGAAACACCATATATTTT
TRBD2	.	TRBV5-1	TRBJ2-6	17	CASSLLAGGSGANVLTF	TGCGCCAGCAGCTTGCTAGCGGGGGGCAGTGGGGCCAACGTCCTGACTTTC
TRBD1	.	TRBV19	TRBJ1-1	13	CASSMTGLTEAFF	TGTGCCAGTAGTATGACAGGGCTAACTGAAGCTTTCTTT
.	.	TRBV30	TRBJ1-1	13	CAWSAFEGLQAFF	TGTGCCTGGAGTGCTTTCGAGGGGCTTCAAGCTTTCTTT
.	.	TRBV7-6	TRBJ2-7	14	CASSLEAGTYEQYF	TGTGCCAGCAGCTTAGAGGCAGGGACCTACGAGCAGTACTTC
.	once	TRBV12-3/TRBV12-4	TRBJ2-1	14	CASSSLAVVNEQFF	TGTGCCAGCAGTTCGCTCGCGGTGGTCAATGAGCAGTTCTTC
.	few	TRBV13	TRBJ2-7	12	CASSTRLSEQYF	TGTGCCAGCAGCACCCGACTGAGCGAGCAGTACTTC
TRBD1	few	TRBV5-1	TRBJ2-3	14	CASSYRQGADTQYF	TGCGCCAGCAGCTACCGACAGGGGGCAGATACGCAGTATTTT